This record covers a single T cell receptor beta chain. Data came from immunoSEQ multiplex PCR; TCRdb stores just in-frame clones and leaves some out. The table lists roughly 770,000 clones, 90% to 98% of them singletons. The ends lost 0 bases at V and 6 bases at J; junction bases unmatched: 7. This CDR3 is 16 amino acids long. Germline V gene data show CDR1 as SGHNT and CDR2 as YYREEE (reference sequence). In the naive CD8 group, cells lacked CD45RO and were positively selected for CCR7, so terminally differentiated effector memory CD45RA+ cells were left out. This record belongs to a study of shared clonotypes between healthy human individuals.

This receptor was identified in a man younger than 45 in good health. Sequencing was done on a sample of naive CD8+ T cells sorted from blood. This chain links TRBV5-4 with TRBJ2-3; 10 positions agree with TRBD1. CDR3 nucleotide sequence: TGTGCCAGCAGCTTGGTAGGCGACAGGGGGCGGGATACGCAGTATTTT. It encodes CASSLVGDRGRDTQYF.